The rows below give T cell receptor beta chains drawn from one sample of a study of Ad26.COV2.S vaccination and SARS-CoV-2 variants. Sequencing was performed with immunoSEQ multiplex PCR; in TCRdb, only in-frame clones are kept and a portion is missing. Counted here are more than 400,000 clones, around 93% occurring once; the ten biggest clones make up approximately 1.6%. The input for sequencing was peripheral blood, taken in a trial of Ad26.COV2.S vaccine versus placebo. The receptors derive from a person between 18 and 59 years old who received the Ad26.COV2.S COVID-19 vaccine or a placebo. The CDR3 runs from the conserved cysteine through the conserved F or W. The order of the fields is CDR3 DNA, CDR3 protein, D gene, J gene, clone size, V gene. D genes are given only for firm matches. Clone size is given for some rows only: seen once, a few or many times, or a class if the clone is expanded.

TGTGCCAGCAGTGGGACACCCTTGACTAACACTGAAGCTTTCTTT	CASSGTPLTNTEAFF	-	TRBJ1-1	once	TRBV5-6
TGTGCCAGTAGTGCTCCTCGCCAGGGGCGGAATGAAAAACTGTTTTTT	CASSAPRQGRNEKLFF	-	TRBJ1-4	-	TRBV19
TGTGCCAGCAGTACAGGGTTCTACGAGCAGTACTTC	CASSTGFYEQYF	-	TRBJ2-7	-	TRBV6-2/TRBV6-3
TGTGCCAGCAGCTTAATCGGGGGCATCAGCACTGAAGCTTTCTTT	CASSLIGGISTEAFF	-	TRBJ1-1	-	TRBV11-2
TGTGCCAGCAGTCGGCAACGGGATACGCAGTATTTT	CASSRQRDTQYF	-	TRBJ2-3	-	TRBV6-6
TGTGCCAGCAGCCCGAGGTGGGCCCTGAACACTGAAGCTTTCTTT	CASSPRWALNTEAFF	-	TRBJ1-1	-	TRBV7-2
TGTGCCAGCAGCTTGACCGACAGACAGGGTCCCAATCAGCCCCAGCATTTT	CASSLTDRQGPNQPQHF	TRBD1	TRBJ1-5	-	TRBV7-9
TGTGCCAGCAGCTTAGCGCCTGGGGTTGAGACCCAGTACTTC	CASSLAPGVETQYF	-	TRBJ2-5	-	TRBV7-8
TGTGCCAGCAGCGCGTCCGGGACTAGCGGGCTGAATGAGCAGTTCTTC	CASSASGTSGLNEQFF	TRBD2	TRBJ2-1	-	TRBV9
TGTGCCAGCAGCCCAAACTGGGGTAGAAAGGGGTCCGGCGAGCAGTACTTC	CASSPNWGRKGSGEQYF	-	TRBJ2-7	many	TRBV2
TGTGCCCGAGGCCCCTACCAAGAGACCCAGTACTTC	CARGPYQETQYF	-	TRBJ2-5	-	TRBV30
TGTGCCAGCAGCCATGAGTTGAGAGGCAATGAGCAGTTCTTC	CASSHELRGNEQFF	-	TRBJ2-1	-	TRBV7-9
TGTGCCAGCAGCTTAGTGCCTCTGGGGGGGGCTTTTAATTCACCCCTCCACTTT	CASSLVPLGGAFNSPLHF	-	TRBJ1-6	-	TRBV7-9
TGTGCCAGTAGTATAGGTAAGGGTAATCAGCCCCAGCATTTT	CASSIGKGNQPQHF	-	TRBJ1-5	once	TRBV19
TGTGCCAGCAGTTACGAGCAGGGGGCCCAGCCCCAGCATTTT	CASSYEQGAQPQHF	TRBD1	TRBJ1-5	once	TRBV6-5
TGTGCCAGCAGCCAACCCGGGACAGGGGTCTATGGCTACACCTTC	CASSQPGTGVYGYTF	TRBD1	TRBJ1-2	-	TRBV4-2
TGCAGCGTTGAACGGTCAACCCGCGGCACTGAAGCTTTCTTT	CSVERSTRGTEAFF	-	TRBJ1-1	-	TRBV29-1
TGTGCCAGCAGTTTATTCCGGGACAGGCAAGAGACCCAGTACTTC	CASSLFRDRQETQYF	TRBD1	TRBJ2-5	-	TRBV27
TGTGCCAGCAGCCAAGGGGGCGCCTCCTATAATTCACCCCTCCACTTT	CASSQGGASYNSPLHF	-	TRBJ1-6	once	TRBV3-1/TRBV3-2
TGCAGTGCTAGTCCCTGGGGCCAGGGGAATTCACCCCTCCACTTT	CSASPWGQGNSPLHF	-	TRBJ1-6	few	TRBV20-1
TGTGCCACCCTGGACAGGTTTACCTACGAGCAGTACTTC	CATLDRFTYEQYF	-	TRBJ2-7	once	TRBV21-1
TGTGCCAGCATCGAGACGAGCTCCTACAATGAGCAGTTCTTC	CASIETSSYNEQFF	-	TRBJ2-1	-	TRBV2
TGTGCCAGCAGCCGCCGGGGGGGCCAAGAGACCCAGTACTTC	CASSRRGGQETQYF	TRBD2	TRBJ2-5	-	TRBV5-6
TGTGCCAGCAGCTTAAGGGGACTAGCGGATTCCGGGACCCAGTACTTC	CASSLRGLADSGTQYF	TRBD2	TRBJ2-5	-	TRBV7-9
TGTGCCACCAGCAGAGTTGGGACAATCGAGACCCAGTACTTC	CATSRVGTIETQYF	-	TRBJ2-5	-	TRBV15
TGTGCCACCAAGACAGGGAGCAATCAGCCCCAGCATTTT	CATKTGSNQPQHF	TRBD1	TRBJ1-5	-	TRBV24-1
TGTGCCAGCTCACCTCCACAGGGCAAGGGCGAGCAGTACTTC	CASSPPQGKGEQYF	-	TRBJ2-7	-	TRBV18
TGCGCCAGCAGCTGGTCCCCTAGCGGGGGCAATGAGCAGTTCTTC	CASSWSPSGGNEQFF	TRBD2	TRBJ2-1	-	TRBV5-1